This T cell receptor (beta chain) was sequenced for a study of response to subunit inactivated influenza vaccine. One entry per CDR3 protein results from TCRdb running MiXCR on the RT-PCR reads. The repertoire holds some 570,000 distinct CDR3 sequences, with 10% to 12% as singletons. Germline V gene sequence: CDR1 SGHTS, CDR2 YDEGEE. CDR3 size: 13 residues. V lost 0 bases and J lost 8, with 6 bases in between. These data also featured in a second study, about T cells expressing NK-cell markers. As reported in that work: As the method of synthesis, 5'RACE template switching with UMIs yielded TCR beta cDNA. Eight donors were sequenced, seven testing HCMV-seropositive and one testing seronegative. A handful of donors showed these clonotypes also leading the CD3+CD56-NKG2C+ fraction.

The receptor was isolated from a middle-aged man who received an inactivated influenza vaccine. The input for sequencing was PBMCs from blood, taken on the day of vaccination. The chain combines TRBV5-8 with TRBJ1-6; no firm D call. Here the CDR3 DNA reads TGTGCCAGCAGCTTGGTCCTTGATTCACCCCTCCACTTT. It specifies CASSLVLDSPLHF.